A single sample gave rise to the 18 T cell receptor beta chains below, sequenced in a study of cytomegalovirus exposure and HLA in healthy donors. Amplification used 60 Vbeta primers and 13 Jbeta primers. Profiling relied on immunoSEQ multiplex PCR, and the TCRdb table lists in-frame clones only, not all of them. The data hold more than 65,000 clones, with roughly 74% observed a single time. The sequencing sample was made of PBMCs. These receptors all come from an older woman in good health and CMV-seropositive.

The rearrangement links TRBV5-1 to TRBJ2-3; the match to TRBD2 covers 9 bases. The germline V gene encodes CDR1 SGHRS and CDR2 YFSETQ. Trimming at V came to 3 bases and at J to 6 bases, leaving 5 bases not matched to a gene. This CDR3 is 14 amino acids long. The CDR3 DNA sequence: TGCGCCAGCAGCTCGAGCGGGGGGCCCGATACGCAGTATTTT. It is translated as CASSSSGGPDTQYF.

This chain joins TRBV9 and TRBJ2-7, with 8 bases lining up with TRBD2. Germline CDR1 is SGDLS and CDR2 is YYNGEE. This CDR3 is built from 15 residues. The V segment lost 0 bases and the J segment 5 bases; nucleotides outside the gene matches: 7. The CDR3 nucleotides read TGTGCCAGCAGCGTAGCGGGAGGGCCTATGAACGAGCAGTACTTC. Translation gives CASSVAGGPMNEQYF.

The chain joins TRBV14 to TRBJ1-2; a possible D gene is TRBD1 (6 bases). This CDR3 region has 15 residues. Trimming removed 4 bases from V and 0 bases from J, with 12 bases in between. The germline CDR1 and CDR2 sequences are SGHDN and FVKESK. The CDR3 loop reads CASSRETGPNYGYTF. In DNA form, the CDR3 reads TGTGCCAGCAGCCGGGAGACAGGACCTAACTATGGCTACACCTTC.

The J gene is TRBJ2-2, the V gene TRBV19; D may be TRBD1 (5 bases). The CDR3 sequence is 13 residues long. The V gene's germline CDR1 is LNHDA and CDR2 SQIVND (reference sequence). V dropped 5 bases and J dropped 5 bases, with 9 bases sitting between them. CDR3 sequence (DNA): TGTGCCAGTAGTGCCCAGGGTACCGGGGAGCTGTTTTTT. Translated, it gives CASSAQGTGELFF.

There are a few counts of this clone. This chain joins TRBV11-3 and TRBJ1-1; no reliable D call. V was shortened by 2 bases and J by 9 bases, with 16 bases between the two germline ends. The CDR3 length is 14 residues. Germline lookup yields CDR1 SGHNT and CDR2 YENEEA. CDR3 nucleotide sequence: TGTGCCAGCAGCTTAAGTAGAGTTGCGCTCAAAGCTTTCTTT. Its protein is CASSLSRVALKAFF.

This chain uses TRBV6-5 with TRBJ1-1, with 10 bases lining up with TRBD1. The CDR3 is made up of 14 amino acids. Germline V gene lookup returns CDR1 MNHEY and CDR2 SVGAGI. The junction had 12 bases not matched to a gene; V was cut back by 6 bases and J by 11 bases. The CDR3 reads CASSPRQGALGAFF. The CDR3 region has the DNA TGTGCCAGCAGCCCCCGACAGGGGGCGCTTGGGGCTTTCTTT.

As DNA, the CDR3 is TGTGCTAGTGGCCCCCCAACAGGGAAGGGTTTCTTT. Protein product: CASGPPTGKGFF. The V call is TRBV12-5, the J call TRBJ1-1, with D perhaps matching TRBD1 (6 bases). Germline lookup yields CDR1 LGHNT and CDR2 FRNRAP. Trimming stripped 6 bases from V and 13 bases from J, with 18 bases between. The CDR3 has 12 amino acids.

The chain combines TRBV4-1 with TRBJ1-2; D gene ambiguous. Germline CDR1 is MGHRA and CDR2 is YSYEKL. Trimming cost V 0 bases and J 2 bases, with 10 bases left between them. CDR3 length: 15 residues. CDR3 region: CASSQEGSGNYGYTF. The CDR3 region has the DNA TGCGCCAGCAGCCAAGAGGGTTCGGGAAACTATGGCTACACCTTC.

This chain uses TRBV7-9 with TRBJ2-4; 8 positions agree with TRBD2. The J segment lost 6 bases and the V segment lost 5 bases, leaving 6 bases of the junction unmatched. The CDR3 is 14 residues long. Germline CDR1 and CDR2: SEHNR and FQNEAQ (reference sequence). This CDR3 is CASSPSGGLNIQYF. The CDR3 coding sequence is TGTGCCAGCAGCCCAAGCGGGGGCCTAAACATTCAGTACTTC.

The genes are TRBV30 and TRBJ1-5, with a tentative D call TRBD1 (6 bases). The germline gives CDR1 GTSNPN, CDR2 SVGIG (reference sequence). This CDR3 spans 13 amino acids. V gave up 2 bases and J gave up 7 bases, with 12 bases separating them. CDR3 region: CAWSITGFQPQHF. The CDR3 coding sequence is TGTGCCTGGAGTATTACAGGGTTCCAGCCCCAGCATTTT.

V and J are TRBV2 and TRBJ2-7; 7 bases match TRBD2. Germline CDR1 and CDR2: SNHLY and FYNNEI. Trimming at V came to 2 bases and at J to 7 bases, leaving 8 bases not matched to a gene. The CDR3 is made up of 14 amino acids. CDR3 in amino acids: CASSETAGVGEQYF. The CDR3 DNA reads TGTGCCAGCAGTGAAACCGCGGGAGTGGGTGAGCAGTACTTC.

The chain is built from TRBV5-4 and TRBJ2-7, with D perhaps matching TRBD1 (6 bases). V was shortened by 1 base and J by 4 bases, with 12 bases between the two germline ends. Germline values: CDR1 SGHNT, CDR2 YYREEE (reference sequence). The CDR3 sequence is 14 residues long. CDR3 sequence: CASSLFGGEYEQYF. As DNA, the CDR3 is TGTGCCAGCAGCTTGTTTGGGGGCGAATACGAGCAGTACTTC.

CDR3 nucleotide sequence: TGTGCCAGCAGCTCCCTAGCGGGGGGCGTCAACAATGAGCAGTTCTTC. This encodes CASSSLAGGVNNEQFF. This chain connects TRBV7-3 to TRBJ2-1; TRBD2 matches 11 bases. The V gene's germline CDR1 is SGHTA and CDR2 FQGTGA. The CDR3 is made up of 16 amino acids. Germline trimming cut 4 bases from V and 5 bases from J; bases unmatched to any gene: 7.

The chain has TRBV6-1 and TRBJ1-2; D is possibly TRBD1 (5 bases). V gave up 4 bases and J gave up 4 bases, with 13 bases separating them. The CDR3 has 14 amino acids. CDR1 and CDR2 from the germline V gene are MNHNS and SASEGT. CDR3 sequence (DNA): TGTGCCAGCAGTGTACACAGGCTTAGCTATGGCTACACCTTC. Its protein is CASSVHRLSYGYTF.

V and J are TRBV13 and TRBJ1-2; tentatively, D is TRBD1 (5 bases). The germline V gene has CDR1 PRHDT and CDR2 FYEKMQ (reference sequence). Trimming pared 3 bases from V and 8 bases from J, leaving 16 bases between. CDR3 length: 14 residues. The CDR3 coding sequence is TGTGCCAGCAGCTTTGGGGGGGGGATTCGGGGCTACACCTTC. It encodes CASSFGGGIRGYTF.

This chain links TRBV4-2 with TRBJ2-7; the D gene is possibly TRBD2 (5 bases). The germline V and J ends were trimmed by 0 bases and 0 bases, with 9 bases remaining between them. Germline CDR1 LGHNA, CDR2 YNFKEQ. The CDR3 has 15 amino acids. The CDR3 here is CASSQENSDSYEQYF. The CDR3 region has the DNA TGTGCCAGCAGCCAAGAGAATAGCGACTCCTACGAGCAGTACTTC.

The chain carries TRBV6-5 and TRBJ1-5; TRBD1 aligns across 7 bases. V was clipped by 5 bases and J by 6 bases; unmatched bases: 7. Germline V gene lookup returns CDR1 MNHEY and CDR2 SVGAGI. This CDR3 spans 14 amino acids. The CDR3 reads CASSPKQGIQPQHF. In DNA form, the CDR3 reads TGTGCCAGCAGTCCCAAACAGGGGATTCAGCCCCAGCATTTT.

This clone appeared once. The V call is TRBV6-5, the J call TRBJ2-5, with 9 nucleotides matching TRBD1. The closer fit of TRBJ2-7 to the DNA end suggests the J call may be wrong. The germline gives CDR1 MNHEY, CDR2 SVGAGI. The CDR3 sequence is 14 residues long. CDR3 sequence reads: CASSYGTGTYEQYF. CDR3 coding DNA: TGTGCCAGCAGTTACGGGACAGGGACCTACGAGCAGTACTTC.